What follows are 18 T cell receptor beta chains derived from one specimen sequenced in a study of OX40 agonist ivuxolimab in advanced cancers. The library was prepared using the immunoSEQ multiplex PCR assay. In its TCRdb copy, this immuneACCESS table keeps in-frame sequences only and misses some clones. Where compared with another copy, unresolved V genes explain less than half of these, and the others have no known cause. This sample comprises roughly 58,000 clones, 70% to 90% of them detected only once. The ten top clones hold approximately 2.5% of the sample. Sequencing used CD4+ or CD8+ T cells sorted from blood, obtained in a trial of the OX40 agonist ivuxolimab. Receptor source: an adult with an advanced solid tumor such as melanoma, head and neck, liver or kidney cancer.

V and J are TRBV27 and TRBJ1-5; the D gene is possibly TRBD1 (6 bases). The germline V gene has CDR1 MNHEY and CDR2 SMNVEV (reference sequence). Trimming pared 5 bases from V and 7 bases from J, leaving 15 bases between. The CDR3 spans 14 residues. The CDR3 loop is CASSPFLGGQPQHF. The CDR3 DNA follows: TGTGCCAGCAGTCCATTCTTAGGGGGACAGCCCCAGCATTTT.

In this sample, this clone turned up once. CDR3 DNA: TGTGCCAGCAGCTTCGGCGGGAGGACCTCAGATACGCAGTATTTT. Its translation is CASSFGGRTSDTQYF. V usage is TRBV7-9 and J usage is TRBJ2-3; 8 bases map to TRBD2. This CDR3 has 15 amino acids. Trimming at V came to 3 bases and at J to 4 bases, leaving 6 bases not matched to a gene. Germline V gives CDR1 SEHNR, CDR2 FQNEAQ (reference sequence).

V is TRBV18 and J is TRBJ2-3, with D perhaps matching TRBD2 (5 bases). Germline V gene data show CDR1 as KGHSH and CDR2 as LQKENI. The CDR3 contains 16 residues. V lost 6 bases and J 0 bases, leaving 16 bases between the germline ends. In DNA form, the CDR3 reads TGTGCCAGCTCCCCCACAGCGGAAACTAGCACAGATACGCAGTATTTT. It yields the protein CASSPTAETSTDTQYF.

The chain recombines TRBV30 with TRBJ1-1, with D possibly matching TRBD1 (6 bases). The CDR3 extends over 14 amino acids. Germline V gene lookup returns CDR1 GTSNPN and CDR2 SVGIG (reference sequence). Trimming cost V 2 bases and J 3 bases, with 13 bases left between them. Here the CDR3 reads CAWSFKTGYTEAFF. The CDR3 nucleotides read TGTGCCTGGAGTTTTAAGACAGGATACACTGAAGCTTTCTTT. Based on the CDR3 plus reference TRBV30 and TRBJ1-1, the full variable domain is SQTIHQWPATLVQPVGSPLSLECTVEGTSNPNLYWYRQAAGRGLQLLFYSVGIGQISSEVPQNLSASRPQDRQFILSSKKLLLSDSGFYLCAWSFKTGYTEAFFGQGTRLTVV.

This clone was seen just once. This chain connects TRBV19 to TRBJ2-1; 8 bases are shared with TRBD1. This CDR3 region has 14 residues. Germline CDR1 and CDR2: LNHDA and SQIVND (reference sequence). V dropped 7 bases and J dropped 5; count of bases not matched to a gene: 7. CDR3 DNA sequence: TGTGCCAGTACTCCGGGACAGGTTAACAATGAGCAGTTCTTC. Residues: CASTPGQVNNEQFF.

The chain has TRBV18 and TRBJ1-3; 12 nucleotides match TRBD1. The germline gives CDR1 KGHSH, CDR2 LQKENI. Germline trimming cut 3 bases from V and 3 bases from J; bases unmatched to any gene: 6. This CDR3 has 17 amino acids. The CDR3 loop reads CASSPLGQGANGNTIYF. The CDR3 DNA reads as TGTGCCAGCTCACCGCTGGGACAGGGGGCGAATGGAAACACCATATATTTT. The whole variable domain, filled in from reference TRBV18 and TRBJ1-3, reads NAGVMQNPRHLVRRRGQEARLRCSPMKGHSHVYWYRQLPEEGLKFMVYLQKENIIDESGMPKERFSAEFPKEGPSILRIQQVVRGDSAAYFCASSPLGQGANGNTIYFGEGSWLTVV.

The chain couples TRBV5-1 to TRBJ2-2, with 7 bases identical to TRBD2. The CDR3 runs to 15 residues. Germline loops: CDR1 SGHRS, CDR2 YFSETQ. V was clipped by 3 bases and J by 1 base; unmatched bases: 3. The CDR3 here is CASSSTSKNTGELFF. The CDR3 DNA reads TGCGCCAGCAGCTCGACTAGCAAGAACACCGGGGAGCTGTTTTTT.

This clone came up once. The chain couples TRBV2 to TRBJ2-5; 11 bases map to TRBD2. Matching the DNA end better, TRBJ2-7 makes the J call doubtful. CDR1 and CDR2 from the germline V gene are SNHLY and FYNNEI. The CDR3 runs 15 residues. The CDR3 bases are TGTGCCAGCAGCCTCCTGGGACTAGCGGCCTACGAGCAGTACTTC. Protein product: CASSLLGLAAYEQYF.

The rearrangement links TRBV18 to TRBJ1-1; D possibly corresponds to TRBD1 (6 bases). Trimming shortened V by 4 bases and J by 3 bases, and 9 bases separated the two germline ends. The CDR3 loop spans 13 amino acids. Germline lookup yields CDR1 KGHSH and CDR2 LQKENI. The CDR3, as DNA: TGTGCCAGCTCACGGGGGGCCGACACTGAAGCTTTCTTT. It translates to CASSRGADTEAFF.

The rearrangement links TRBV2 to TRBJ2-7, with 11 bases identical to TRBD2. Germline V lookup: CDR1 SNHLY, CDR2 FYNNEI. The CDR3 runs to 16 residues. Trimming cost V 4 bases and J 7 bases; bases outside gene matches: 12. This CDR3 reads CASSAATSGRFGEQYF. CDR3 sequence (DNA): TGTGCCAGCAGTGCGGCAACTAGCGGGAGATTTGGAGAGCAGTACTTC.

This clone was detected only once. The J gene is TRBJ2-7, the V gene TRBV5-6; tentative D call: TRBD1 (6 bases). CDR3 length: 12 amino acids. The germline V and J ends were trimmed by 4 bases and 9 bases, with 14 bases remaining between them. Per the germline V gene, CDR1 is SGHDT and CDR2 is YYEEEE. The CDR3 spells CASSKQGFVQYF. Written as DNA, the CDR3 is TGTGCCAGCAGCAAACAGGGTTTTGTGCAGTACTTC.

The chain uses TRBV5-4 and TRBJ2-5; D gene uncertain. The V end lost 1 base, the J end lost 4 bases, and 5 bases lay between the germline ends. The CDR3 is 12 residues long. Germline values: CDR1 SGHNT, CDR2 YYREEE (reference sequence). As DNA, the CDR3 is TGTGCCAGCAGCTTGCTTGGAGAGACCCAGTACTTC. Protein product: CASSLLGETQYF.

The chain carries TRBV9 and TRBJ2-5; 7 nucleotides line up with TRBD1. Per germline, CDR1 SGDLS and CDR2 YYNGEE. V shed 0 bases and J 1 base; nucleotides not matched to a gene: 3. The CDR3 runs 15 residues. The CDR3 reads CASSVAGTAQETQYF. The CDR3 region has the DNA TGTGCCAGCAGCGTAGCCGGGACAGCCCAAGAGACCCAGTACTTC.

The chain has TRBV5-6 and TRBJ1-2; D is undetermined. The ends were cut back, 4 bases at V and 8 bases at J, with 12 bases in the middle. The CDR3 is 12 residues long. The germline gives CDR1 SGHDT, CDR2 YYEEEE. The DNA for the CDR3 is TGTGCCAGCAGCAAATCGGTGGGGGGCTACACCTTC. This gives the protein CASSKSVGGYTF.

The rearrangement joins TRBV6-5 to TRBJ2-7; 7 bases line up with TRBD2. V gave up 11 bases and J gave up 1 base; unmatched junction bases: 2. The CDR3 runs 11 residues. CDR1 MNHEY and CDR2 SVGAGI come from the germline V gene. In DNA, the CDR3 is TGTGCCGGGGGGGTGTCCTACGAGCAGTACTTC. Translating it yields CAGGVSYEQYF.

The rearrangement joins TRBV7-8 to TRBJ2-3, with 10 bases aligning to TRBD1. The V and J ends lost 4 bases and 5 bases, in that order; junction bases with no gene match: 6. The length of the CDR3 is 15 residues. Germline V gene sequence: CDR1 SGHVS, CDR2 FQNEAQ. DNA for the CDR3: TGTGCCAGCAGCTCAGGACAGGGGGTATTAGATACGCAGTATTTT. Amino acid sequence: CASSSGQGVLDTQYF.

The chain couples TRBV6-6 to TRBJ1-4, with D maybe TRBD1 (6 bases). This CDR3 spans 12 amino acids. Germline V lookup: CDR1 MNHNY, CDR2 SVGAGI (reference sequence). V lost 6 bases to trimming and J lost 7 bases, with 9 bases between them. Here the CDR3 reads CASRGRGEKLFF. DNA of the CDR3: TGTGCCAGCAGGGGCAGGGGTGAAAAACTGTTTTTT.

The genes are TRBV28 and TRBJ1-3; unclear D gene. Trimming pared 5 bases from V and 5 bases from J, leaving 16 bases between. The length of the CDR3 is 15 residues. Germline assignment: CDR1 MDHEN and CDR2 SYDVKM. The CDR3 is CASSPPGVARNTIYF. The DNA for the CDR3 is TGTGCCAGCAGTCCCCCCGGGGTGGCGCGAAACACCATATATTTT.